The 7 T cell receptor beta chains presented below share a single source sample, sequenced in a study of control samples from healthy donors and cancer patients. The method was immunoSEQ multiplex PCR; TCRdb's version includes in-frame clones alone and lacks a portion of them. This repertoire shows 100,000 to 150,000 clones, approximately 94% found once; its top ten account for 1.5% to 2%. Sequenced: PBMCs. The receptors here all came from a man aged 45-65 years with head and neck cancer.

V is TRBV6-1 and J is TRBJ2-1, with TRBD2 matching over 11 bases. CDR1 is MNHNS and CDR2 is SASEGT in the germline V gene. With 3 bases clipped from V and 8 bases from J, the junction kept 9 bases outside the gene matches. The CDR3 consists of 16 residues. CDR3 in DNA: TGTGCCAGCAGTGAGTCCGGGACTAGCGGTTCGTATGAGCAGTTCTTC. This encodes CASSESGTSGSYEQFF.

The rearrangement links TRBV5-4 to TRBJ2-7; D is uncertain. The CDR3 length is 15 residues. V lost 4 bases and J 3 bases, leaving 17 bases between the germline ends. The germline CDR1 and CDR2 sequences are SGHNT and YYREEE (reference sequence). Here the CDR3 reads CASSTQGALLYEQYF. CDR3 nucleotide sequence: TGTGCCAGCAGCACTCAAGGAGCCCTACTCTACGAGCAGTACTTC. The full variable domain, rest sourced from reference TRBV5-4 and TRBJ2-7, is ETGVTQSPTHLIKTRGQQVTLRCSSQSGHNTVSWYQQALGQGPQFIFQYYREEENGRGNFPPRFSGLQFPNYSSELNVNALELDDSALYLCASSTQGALLYEQYFGPGTRLTVT.

The rearrangement uses TRBV24-1 and TRBJ2-2, with D maybe TRBD1 (6 bases). The CDR3 has 13 residues. V lost 7 bases and J lost 2, with 7 bases in between. The germline V gene encodes CDR1 KGHDR and CDR2 SFDVKD. CDR3 protein: CATRQGNTGELFF. The CDR3, as DNA: TGTGCCACCAGACAGGGAAACACCGGGGAGCTGTTTTTT.

V and J are TRBV18 and TRBJ1-2, with D maybe TRBD1 (5 bases). CDR3 size: 15 residues. The ends were cut back, 3 bases at V and 2 bases at J, with 13 bases in the middle. Germline values: CDR1 KGHSH, CDR2 LQKENI. The CDR3 protein is CASSPGDPLNYGYTF. In DNA form, the CDR3 reads TGTGCCAGCTCACCGGGGGACCCCTTAAACTATGGCTACACCTTC.

The J gene is TRBJ2-5, the V gene TRBV7-9, with 9 positions matching TRBD1. This CDR3 comprises 17 residues. Germline V gene lookup returns CDR1 SEHNR and CDR2 FQNEAQ (reference sequence). V dropped 1 base and J dropped 4; count of bases not matched to a gene: 10. CDR3 sequence: CASSLGTGTGLRETQYF. CDR3 nucleotide sequence: TGTGCCAGCAGCTTAGGTACGGGGACAGGGCTTCGAGAGACCCAGTACTTC.

V usage is TRBV4-1 and J usage is TRBJ2-2; 8 positions match TRBD1. From germline, CDR1 is MGHRA and CDR2 YSYEKL. The CDR3 loop spans 15 amino acids. The V segment lost 6 bases and the J segment 4 bases; nucleotides outside the gene matches: 7. The CDR3 spells CASRQGAPGTGELFF. In DNA form, the CDR3 reads TGCGCCAGCAGGCAGGGGGCGCCGGGCACCGGGGAGCTGTTTTTT.

This sequence joins TRBV6-1 and TRBJ1-2, with a possible D match to TRBD1 (5 bases). Trimming removed 1 base from V and 4 bases from J, with 7 bases in between. CDR3 length equals 13 residues. Germline lookup yields CDR1 MNHNS and CDR2 SASEGT. CDR3 nucleotide sequence: TGTGCCAGCAGTGAAGTGGGGGTCTATGGCTACACCTTC. Amino acid sequence: CASSEVGVYGYTF.